The table lists the clone carrying this T cell receptor (beta chain) with a few counts. V was trimmed by 5 bases and J by 8 bases, leaving 15 bases between them. This CDR3 is 13 amino acids long. This entry comes from a study of T cells in Graves' hyperthyroidism and ophthalmopathy. Study-level information: Peripheral blood samples were taken at initial diagnosis, prior to any treatment.

RNA transcripts served as the template for amplifying TCR beta CDR3 regions. A set of HTBI primers served as the primers for a first-round RT-PCR of the TCR CDR3. A single record per CDR3 protein comes from TCRdb applying MiXCR to the multiplex PCR reads. Here the sample spans over 700,000 distinct CDR3 sequences, 35% being singletons. The receptor's source is a woman aged 40 to 55 with Graves' hyperthyroidism. J is TRBJ1-1 and V is TRBV12-3 or TRBV12-4, with D maybe TRBD1 (5 bases). Sequencing input: blood. The CDR3 spells CASSPGTTQEAFF. The CDR3 DNA sequence: TGTGCCAGCAGTCCCGGGACGACTCAGGAAGCTTTCTTT.